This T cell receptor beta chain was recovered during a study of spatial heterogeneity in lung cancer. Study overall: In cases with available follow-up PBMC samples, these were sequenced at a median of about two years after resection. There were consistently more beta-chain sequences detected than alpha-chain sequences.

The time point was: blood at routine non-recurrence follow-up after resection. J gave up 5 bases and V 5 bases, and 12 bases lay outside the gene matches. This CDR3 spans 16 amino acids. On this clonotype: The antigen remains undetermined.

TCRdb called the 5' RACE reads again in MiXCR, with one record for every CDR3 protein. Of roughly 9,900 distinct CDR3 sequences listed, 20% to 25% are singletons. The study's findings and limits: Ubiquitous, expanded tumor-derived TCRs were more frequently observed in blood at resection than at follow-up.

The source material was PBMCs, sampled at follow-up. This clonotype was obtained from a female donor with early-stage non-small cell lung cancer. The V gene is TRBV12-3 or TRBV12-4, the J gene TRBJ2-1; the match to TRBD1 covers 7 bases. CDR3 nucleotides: TGTGCCAGCAGTCCACAGGGGACCCTCCCCCACAATGAGCAGTTCTTC. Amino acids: CASSPQGTLPHNEQFF.